Listed below are T cell receptor beta chains from one sample, sequenced in a study of a mutant IDH1 vaccine in newly diagnosed glioma. TCRdb's table, derived via immunoSEQ multiplex PCR, lists solely in-frame clones and lacks some. The sample has 30,000 to 40,000 clones, approximately 92% seen once. No antigen has been identified for these receptors. The sample consisted of PBMCs, taken from a glioma patient whose treatment included an IDH1 peptide vaccine. The receptors originated from a woman in her 40s with glioma. Each CDR3 is given with its conserved first and last residue. D genes are given only for firm matches. Clone size is stated in some rows and not others, as once, few, many or a class when expanded.

CASSYRDGDQPQHF	TGTGCCAGCAGTTACAGGGACGGCGATCAGCCCCAGCATTTT	.	14	.	TRBV2	TRBJ1-5
CASSIGTSSYNEQFF	TGTGCCAGCAGTATCGGGACCAGCTCCTACAATGAGCAGTTCTTC	.	15	once	TRBV6-5	TRBJ2-1
CASSLWSPTSSGANVLTF	TGTGCCAGCAGTTTATGGAGCCCTACAAGTTCTGGGGCCAACGTCCTGACTTTC	.	18	.	TRBV27	TRBJ2-6
CASSENYRGGVQPQHF	TGTGCCAGCAGTGAAAACTACAGGGGAGGGGTTCAGCCCCAGCATTTT	TRBD1	16	.	TRBV2	TRBJ1-5
CASSVGLAGGVREQFF	TGTGCCAGCAGCGTAGGACTAGCGGGAGGGGTGCGTGAGCAGTTCTTC	TRBD2	16	.	TRBV9	TRBJ2-1
CASSEGTDTQYF	TGTGCCAGCAGTGAAGGAACAGATACGCAGTATTTT	.	12	.	TRBV6-1	TRBJ2-3
CASSLQTGNGNTIYF	TGCGCCAGCAGCCTGCAAACAGGGAACGGAAACACCATATATTTT	.	15	.	TRBV5-1	TRBJ1-3
CSVVAGGITGELFF	TGCAGCGTTGTGGCGGGGGGAATCACCGGGGAGCTGTTTTTT	TRBD2	14	once	TRBV29-1	TRBJ2-2
CASSPSVPSVTGELFF	TGTGCCAGCTCACCTTCAGTCCCCTCGGTTACCGGGGAGCTGTTTTTT	.	16	.	TRBV18	TRBJ2-2
CASSLVGGATDTQYF	TGTGCCAGCAGCTTAGTGGGCGGCGCCACAGATACGCAGTATTTT	.	15	.	TRBV7-9	TRBJ2-3
CASSGRADGNTIYF	TGTGCCAGCAGTGGAAGGGCGGATGGAAACACCATATATTTT	.	14	.	TRBV2	TRBJ1-3
CASSTLDRRETQYF	TGTGCCAGCAGCACTCTGGACAGGCGAGAGACCCAGTACTTC	TRBD1	14	.	TRBV9	TRBJ2-5
CASSEYGQMNTEAFF	TGCGCCAGCAGTGAGTACGGACAGATGAACACTGAAGCTTTCTTT	.	15	.	TRBV10-2	TRBJ1-1
CASSLMGVGANVLTF	TGTGCCAGCAGTTTAATGGGGGTGGGGGCCAACGTCCTGACTTTC	.	15	.	TRBV27	TRBJ2-6
CASSSGTGLYEQYF	TGTGCCAGTAGTTCCGGGACAGGACTCTACGAGCAGTACTTC	TRBD1	14	.	TRBV19	TRBJ2-7
CAWSAGTSYEQYF	TGTGCCTGGAGTGCCGGGACATCCTACGAGCAGTACTTC	.	13	.	TRBV30	TRBJ2-7
CASRTAGQTNTGELFF	TGCGCCAGCAGAACTGCGGGACAGACCAACACCGGGGAGCTGTTTTTT	.	16	.	TRBV5-1	TRBJ2-2
CASSQEEGFGPSSTDTQYF	TGTGCCAGCAGCCAAGAAGAGGGATTCGGACCTTCTAGCACAGATACGCAGTATTTT	.	19	.	TRBV14	TRBJ2-3
CASSDNRAYEQYF	TGTGCCAGCAGTGATAACAGGGCGTACGAGCAGTACTTC	.	13	.	TRBV25-1	TRBJ2-7
CASSYRGQAYGYTF	TGTGCCAGCAGTTATCGCGGACAGGCCTATGGCTACACCTTC	TRBD1	14	.	TRBV27	TRBJ1-2
CASGDRYDYTF	TGTGCCAGCGGGGACAGGTACGACTACACCTTC	TRBD1	11	.	TRBV2	TRBJ1-2
CASSLVVGPQETQYF	TGTGCCAGCAGCTTAGTGGTAGGACCCCAAGAGACCCAGTACTTC	.	15	.	TRBV7-2	TRBJ2-5
CASSQGYRETETQYF	TGCGCCAGCAGCCAAGGATACCGGGAGACCGAGACCCAGTACTTC	.	15	.	TRBV4-1	TRBJ2-5
CAWSALGARRQETQYF	TGTGCCTGGAGTGCCCTCGGGGCGCGGAGGCAAGAGACCCAGTACTTC	.	16	.	TRBV30	TRBJ2-5
CASKAGGSTDTQYF	TGTGCCAGCAAAGCGGGGGGAAGTACAGATACGCAGTATTTT	TRBD2	14	.	TRBV2	TRBJ2-3
CASKGGNTEAFF	TGCGCCAGCAAAGGGGGGAACACTGAAGCTTTCTTT	.	12	few	TRBV5-1	TRBJ1-1
CASSIWASGESYNEQFF	TGTGCCAGTAGTATATGGGCTAGCGGGGAGAGCTACAATGAGCAGTTCTTC	TRBD2	17	.	TRBV19	TRBJ2-1
CASSEWGNTEAFF	TGCGCCAGCAGTGAATGGGGGAACACTGAAGCTTTCTTT	.	13	few	TRBV10-2	TRBJ1-1
CATGGGLGQPQHF	TGTGCCACGGGCGGGGGTTTGGGACAGCCCCAGCATTTT	.	13	.	TRBV15	TRBJ1-5
CASSESGGGRLFF	TGCGCCAGCAGTGAGTCGGGGGGAGGAAGACTGTTTTTT	.	13	.	TRBV10-2	TRBJ1-4
CACATGPGYIQYF	TGTGCCTGTGCGACCGGGCCAGGGTACATTCAGTACTTC	.	13	.	TRBV30	TRBJ2-4
CASSQRQGQETQYF	TGCGCCAGCAGCCAAAGACAGGGCCAAGAGACCCAGTACTTC	TRBD1	14	.	TRBV4-1	TRBJ2-5
CAISESTGVGGYTF	TGTGCCATCAGTGAATCGACAGGGGTTGGAGGCTACACCTTC	TRBD1	14	.	TRBV10-3	TRBJ1-2
CAISAIPTSGNYEQYF	TGTGCCATCAGCGCCATCCCGACTAGCGGGAACTACGAGCAGTACTTC	TRBD2	16	.	TRBV10-3	TRBJ2-7
CASSADDTEAFF	TGTGCCAGCAGCGCCGATGACACTGAAGCTTTCTTT	.	12	.	TRBV9	TRBJ1-1
CASSKDRGRTEAFF	TGCGCCAGCAGCAAGGACAGGGGGAGGACTGAAGCTTTCTTT	TRBD1	14	.	TRBV5-1	TRBJ1-1
CASGPSYEQYF	TGTGCCAGCGGGCCTTCCTACGAGCAGTACTTC	.	11	.	TRBV7-9	TRBJ2-7
CASSFWTGSYEQYF	TGCGCCAGCAGCTTTTGGACAGGGTCCTACGAGCAGTACTTC	TRBD1	14	.	TRBV5-1	TRBJ2-7
CASSLGPGANYGYTF	TGTGCCAGCAGCTTAGGCCCAGGGGCTAACTATGGCTACACCTTC	.	15	.	TRBV13	TRBJ1-2
CASSFKLDQPQHF	TGTGCCAGCAGCTTCAAGCTAGATCAGCCCCAGCATTTT	.	13	once	TRBV7-8	TRBJ1-5
CASSPPGLSGGIQETQYF	TGTGCCAGCAGCCCACCCGGGCTCAGCGGGGGAATCCAAGAGACCCAGTACTTC	TRBD2	18	.	TRBV7-2	TRBJ2-5
CAWREGGGLAGVENTGELFF	TGTGCCTGGAGAGAGGGCGGTGGACTAGCGGGAGTTGAGAACACCGGGGAGCTGTTTTTT	TRBD2	20	.	TRBV30	TRBJ2-2
CASSINRGSSYNSPLHF	TGTGCCAGCAGTATAAACAGGGGAAGCTCCTATAATTCACCCCTCCACTTT	TRBD1	17	.	TRBV5-6	TRBJ1-6
CASSVTGGHEQYF	TGCGCCAGCAGTGTAACAGGGGGACACGAGCAGTACTTC	TRBD1	13	.	TRBV10-2	TRBJ2-7
CASSPGQSNQPQHF	TGTGCCAGCTCACCGGGACAGAGCAATCAGCCCCAGCATTTT	TRBD1	14	.	TRBV18	TRBJ1-5
CASSATGGYTDTQYF	TGTGCCAGCAGCGCAACCGGGGGTTACACAGATACGCAGTATTTT	.	15	.	TRBV25-1	TRBJ2-3